This record looks at one TCR beta chain sequence and its context. Its antigen is not known. The CDR3 extends over 14 amino acids. V was clipped by 3 bases and J by 2 bases; unmatched bases: 3. Germline CDR1 is SGHRS and CDR2 is YFSETQ. The sample is drawn from a study of T cell responses to AZD1222 COVID-19 vaccine. Whole-study findings and limits: CD4 TCRs linked to vaccination spanned spike, dominating at 160-218 and 743-854.

Using immunoSEQ multiplex PCR, the repertoire was profiled, and TCRdb retains in-frame clones only, with some absent. The sample holds tens of thousands of clones, 88% seen once. The chain carries TRBV5-1 and TRBJ2-5; 8 nucleotides line up with TRBD2. This receptor was obtained from an adult who received the AZD1222 COVID-19 vaccine. The material sequenced was peripheral blood, taken 28 days after the second AZD1222 dose. The CDR3 DNA follows: TGCGCCAGCAGCTCCCGGGGGGGGCAAGAGACCCAGTACTTC. Amino acids: CASSSRGGQETQYF. The whole variable domain, remainder taken from reference TRBV5-1 and TRBJ2-5, is KAGVTQTPRYLIKTRGQQVTLSCSPISGHRSVSWYQQTPGQGLQFLFEYFSETQRNKGNFPGRFSGRQFSNSRSEMNVSTLELGDSALYLCASSSRGGQETQYFGPGTRLLVL.